This T cell receptor (beta chain) was found in a study of blood T cell repertoires in COVID-19. About the study: The study drew acute and convalescent COVID-19 samples from the United States, Italy and Spain. PBMCs, B-cell-depleted T cells, or T cells were the source of the cDNA or gDNA that made up the material.

Trimming removed 2 bases at V and 2 bases at J, with 7 bases between. In germline, CDR1 is GTSNPN, CDR2 SVGIG (reference sequence). The CDR3 spans 12 residues. As handled by the study authors: Amplification with reference gene primers provided the estimates of nucleated cell counts. Profiling relied on immunoSEQ multiplex PCR, and the TCRdb table lists in-frame clones only, not all of them. V, J and clone size are taken as reported in that table, and D and trimming were inferred from the DNA itself. The data contain about 50,000 clones, about 78% of them singletons. This TCR derives from a man over 45 with active or convalescent COVID-19. This chain joins TRBV30 and TRBJ2-7, with D maybe TRBD2 (6 bases). The sample taken for sequencing was peripheral blood. The CDR3 reads CAWSRGTYEQYF. CDR3 DNA: TGTGCCTGGAGTCGCGGGACCTACGAGCAGTACTTC.